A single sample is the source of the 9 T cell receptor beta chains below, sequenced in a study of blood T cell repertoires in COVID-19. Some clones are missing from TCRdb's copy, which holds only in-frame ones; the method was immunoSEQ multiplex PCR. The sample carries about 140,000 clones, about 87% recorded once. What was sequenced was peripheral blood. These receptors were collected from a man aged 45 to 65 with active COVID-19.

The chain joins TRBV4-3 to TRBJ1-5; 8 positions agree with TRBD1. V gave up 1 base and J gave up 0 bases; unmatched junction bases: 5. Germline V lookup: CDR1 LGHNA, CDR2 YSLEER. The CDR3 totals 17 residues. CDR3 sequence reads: CASSQALGQGSNQPQHF. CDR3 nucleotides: TGCGCCAGCAGCCAAGCCTTAGGACAGGGTAGCAATCAGCCCCAGCATTTT.

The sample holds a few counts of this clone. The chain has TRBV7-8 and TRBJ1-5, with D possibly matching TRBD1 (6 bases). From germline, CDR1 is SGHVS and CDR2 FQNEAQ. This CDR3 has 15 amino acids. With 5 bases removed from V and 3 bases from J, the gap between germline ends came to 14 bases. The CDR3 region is CASSPGTTFNQPQHF. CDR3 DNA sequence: TGTGCCAGCAGCCCCGGGACAACCTTCAATCAGCCCCAGCATTTT.

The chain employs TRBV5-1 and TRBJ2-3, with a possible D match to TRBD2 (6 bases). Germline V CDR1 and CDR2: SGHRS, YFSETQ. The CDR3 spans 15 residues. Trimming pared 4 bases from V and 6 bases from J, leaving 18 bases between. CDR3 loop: CASSRDSLSGDTQYF. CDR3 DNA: TGCGCCAGCAGCCGGGACTCCCTATCGGGGGATACGCAGTATTTT.

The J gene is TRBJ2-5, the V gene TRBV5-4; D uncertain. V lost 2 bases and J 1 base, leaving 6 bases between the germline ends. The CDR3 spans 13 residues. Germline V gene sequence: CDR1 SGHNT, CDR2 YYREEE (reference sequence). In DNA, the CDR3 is TGTGCCAGCAGCTTAACACCCCAAGAGACCCAGTACTTC. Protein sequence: CASSLTPQETQYF.

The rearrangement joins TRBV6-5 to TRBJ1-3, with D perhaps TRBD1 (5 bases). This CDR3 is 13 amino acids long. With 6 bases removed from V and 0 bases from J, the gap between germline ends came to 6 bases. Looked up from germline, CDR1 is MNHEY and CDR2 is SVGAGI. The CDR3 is CASSRASGNTIYF. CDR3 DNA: TGTGCCAGCAGCAGGGCCTCTGGAAACACCATATATTTT.

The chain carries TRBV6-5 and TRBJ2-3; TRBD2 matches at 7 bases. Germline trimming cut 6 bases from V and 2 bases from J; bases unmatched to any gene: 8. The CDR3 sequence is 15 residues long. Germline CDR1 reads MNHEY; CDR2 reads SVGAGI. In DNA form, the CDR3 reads TGTGCCAGCAGCCCAAGCGGGGCCGCCACAGATACGCAGTATTTT. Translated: CASSPSGAATDTQYF.

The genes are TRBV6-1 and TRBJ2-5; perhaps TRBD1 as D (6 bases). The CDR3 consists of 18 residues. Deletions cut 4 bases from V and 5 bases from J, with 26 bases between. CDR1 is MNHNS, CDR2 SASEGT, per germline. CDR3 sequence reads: CASSGPRAVTGLGETQYF. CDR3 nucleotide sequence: TGTGCCAGCAGTGGACCCCGTGCAGTGACAGGTTTAGGGGAGACCCAGTACTTC.

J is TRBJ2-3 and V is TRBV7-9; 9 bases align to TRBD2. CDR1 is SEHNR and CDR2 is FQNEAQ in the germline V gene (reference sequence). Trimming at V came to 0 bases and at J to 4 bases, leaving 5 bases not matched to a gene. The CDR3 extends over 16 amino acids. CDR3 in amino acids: CASSLAGTSRADTQYF. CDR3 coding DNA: TGTGCCAGCAGCTTAGCGGGGACTAGCAGAGCAGATACGCAGTATTTT.

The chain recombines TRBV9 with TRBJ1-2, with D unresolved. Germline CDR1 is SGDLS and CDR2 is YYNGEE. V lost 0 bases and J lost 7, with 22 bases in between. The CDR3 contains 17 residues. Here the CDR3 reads CASSVDAERSPRGGYTF. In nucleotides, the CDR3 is TGTGCCAGCAGCGTAGATGCCGAGAGATCCCCACGGGGTGGCTACACCTTC.